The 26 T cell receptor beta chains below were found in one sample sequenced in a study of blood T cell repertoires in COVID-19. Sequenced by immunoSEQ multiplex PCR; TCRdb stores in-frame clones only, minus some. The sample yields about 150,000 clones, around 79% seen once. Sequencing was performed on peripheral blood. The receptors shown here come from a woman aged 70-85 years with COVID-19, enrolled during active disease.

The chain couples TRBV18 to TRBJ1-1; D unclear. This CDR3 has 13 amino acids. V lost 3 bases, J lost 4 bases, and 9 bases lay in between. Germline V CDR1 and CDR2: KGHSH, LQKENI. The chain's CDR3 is CASSPMSGTEAFF. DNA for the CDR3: TGTGCCAGCTCACCGATGTCGGGCACTGAAGCTTTCTTT.

CDR3 DNA: TGTGCCAGCAGTCGTGATTTGAGTGGCTACACCTTC. Protein product: CASSRDLSGYTF. The genes are TRBV27 and TRBJ1-2; D remains unclear. Per germline, CDR1 MNHEY and CDR2 SMNVEV (reference sequence). This CDR3 comprises 12 residues. V was cut by 5 bases and J by 7 bases, with 11 bases left in between.

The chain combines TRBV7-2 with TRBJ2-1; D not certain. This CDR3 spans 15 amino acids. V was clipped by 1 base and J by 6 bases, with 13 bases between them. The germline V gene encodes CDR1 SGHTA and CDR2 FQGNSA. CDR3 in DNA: TGTGCCAGCAGCTTAGGTTTTCCAGGTCCCAATGAGCAGTTCTTC. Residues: CASSLGFPGPNEQFF.

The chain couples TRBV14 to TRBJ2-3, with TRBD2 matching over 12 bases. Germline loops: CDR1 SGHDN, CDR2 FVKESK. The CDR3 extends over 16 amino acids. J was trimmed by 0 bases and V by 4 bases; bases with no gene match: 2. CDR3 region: CASSLLAGGSTDTQYF. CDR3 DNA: TGTGCCAGCAGCCTTCTAGCGGGGGGGAGCACAGATACGCAGTATTTT.

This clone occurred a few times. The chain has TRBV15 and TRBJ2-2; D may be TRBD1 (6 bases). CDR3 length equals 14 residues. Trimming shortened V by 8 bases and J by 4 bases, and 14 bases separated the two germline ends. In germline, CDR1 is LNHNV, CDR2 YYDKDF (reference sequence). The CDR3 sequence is CATAQGIITGELFF. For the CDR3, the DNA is TGTGCCACCGCGCAGGGGATCATCACCGGGGAGCTGTTTTTT.

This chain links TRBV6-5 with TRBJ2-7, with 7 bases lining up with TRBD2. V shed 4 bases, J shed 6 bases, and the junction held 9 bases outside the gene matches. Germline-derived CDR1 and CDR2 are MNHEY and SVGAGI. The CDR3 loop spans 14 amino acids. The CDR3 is CASSSPGRGGEQYF. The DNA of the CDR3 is TGTGCCAGCAGTTCTCCCGGGCGCGGGGGCGAGCAGTACTTC.

The CDR3 DNA is TGTGCCAGCAGTTTAGGTGGCGGGGGGATCTACAATGAGCAGTTCTTC. This translates into CASSLGGGGIYNEQFF. The gene calls are TRBV28 and TRBJ2-1; 8 bases map to TRBD2. The V gene's germline CDR1 is MDHEN and CDR2 SYDVKM. The CDR3 consists of 16 residues. Trimming at V came to 2 bases and at J to 3 bases, leaving 6 bases not matched to a gene.

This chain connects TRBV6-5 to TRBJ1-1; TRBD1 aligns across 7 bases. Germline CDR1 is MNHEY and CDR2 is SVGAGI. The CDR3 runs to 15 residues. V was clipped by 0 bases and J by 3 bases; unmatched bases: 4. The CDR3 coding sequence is TGTGCCAGCAGTTACTCATTCGACAGGGACACTGAAGCTTTCTTT. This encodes CASSYSFDRDTEAFF.

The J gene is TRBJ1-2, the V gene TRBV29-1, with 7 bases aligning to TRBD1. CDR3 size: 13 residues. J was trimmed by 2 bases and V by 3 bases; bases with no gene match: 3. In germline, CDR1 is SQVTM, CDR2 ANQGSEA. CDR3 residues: CSVEDRTNYGYTF. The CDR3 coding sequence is TGCAGCGTTGAGGACAGGACCAACTATGGCTACACCTTC.

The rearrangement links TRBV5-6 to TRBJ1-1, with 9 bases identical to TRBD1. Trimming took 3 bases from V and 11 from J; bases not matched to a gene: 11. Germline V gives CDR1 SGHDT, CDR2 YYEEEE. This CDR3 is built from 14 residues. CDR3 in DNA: TGTGCCAGCAGCTCGCGACAGGGGGTCTCAGAGGCTTTCTTT. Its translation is CASSSRQGVSEAFF.

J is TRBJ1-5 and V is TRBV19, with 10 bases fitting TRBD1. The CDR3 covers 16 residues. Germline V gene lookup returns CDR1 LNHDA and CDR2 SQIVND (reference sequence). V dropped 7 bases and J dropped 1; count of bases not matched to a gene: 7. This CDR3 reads CASTDRGLESNQPQHF. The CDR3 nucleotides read TGTGCCAGTACTGACAGGGGGCTCGAGAGCAATCAGCCCCAGCATTTT.

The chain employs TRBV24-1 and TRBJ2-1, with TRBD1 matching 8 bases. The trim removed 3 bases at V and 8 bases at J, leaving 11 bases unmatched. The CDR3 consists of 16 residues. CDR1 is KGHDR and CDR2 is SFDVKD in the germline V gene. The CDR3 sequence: CATSDRTGGKAYEQFF. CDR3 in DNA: TGTGCCACCAGTGATCGAACAGGGGGGAAAGCCTATGAGCAGTTCTTC.

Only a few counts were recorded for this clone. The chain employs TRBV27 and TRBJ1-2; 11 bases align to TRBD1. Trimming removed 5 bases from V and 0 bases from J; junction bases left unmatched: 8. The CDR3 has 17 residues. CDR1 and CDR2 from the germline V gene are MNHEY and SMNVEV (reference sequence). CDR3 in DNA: TGTGCCAGCAGTCAGGGACAGGGGGGCCCCCCTAACTATGGCTACACCTTC. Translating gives CASSQGQGGPPNYGYTF.

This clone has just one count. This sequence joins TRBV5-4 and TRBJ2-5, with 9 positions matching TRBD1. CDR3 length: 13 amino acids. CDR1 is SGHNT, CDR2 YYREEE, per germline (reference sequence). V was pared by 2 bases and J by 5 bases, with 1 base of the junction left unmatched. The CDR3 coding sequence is TGTGCCAGCAGCTTCGGACAGGGGGAGACCCAGTACTTC. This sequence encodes CASSFGQGETQYF. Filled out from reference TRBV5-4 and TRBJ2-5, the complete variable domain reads ETGVTQSPTHLIKTRGQQVTLRCSSQSGHNTVSWYQQALGQGPQFIFQYYREEENGRGNFPPRFSGLQFPNYSSELNVNALELDDSALYLCASSFGQGETQYFGPGTRLLVL.

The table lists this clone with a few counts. As DNA, the CDR3 is TGTGCCAGCAGCTTGCGGGGGAGCCATCAGCCCCAGCATTTT. This translates into CASSLRGSHQPQHF. The chain recombines TRBV5-5 with TRBJ1-5, with D tentatively TRBD1 (5 bases). The germline V and J ends were trimmed by 1 base and 5 bases, with 10 bases remaining between them. The length of the CDR3 is 14 residues. Per the germline V gene, CDR1 is SGHKS and CDR2 is YYEKEE (reference sequence).

The CDR3 coding sequence is TGTGCCAGCAGCTTAGAGGCGGGGGAGTACACTGAAGCTTTCTTT. It specifies CASSLEAGEYTEAFF. The rearrangement joins TRBV7-9 to TRBJ1-1; D is perhaps TRBD1 (5 bases). Germline V gene data show CDR1 as SEHNR and CDR2 as FQNEAQ (reference sequence). Trimming removed 1 base at V and 3 bases at J, with 12 bases between. The CDR3 is 15 residues long. Combining the CDR3 with reference TRBV7-9 and TRBJ1-1 gives the whole variable domain DTGVSQNPRHKITKRGQNVTFRCDPISEHNRLYWYRQTLGQGPEFLTYFQNEAQLEKSRLLSDRFSAERPKGSFSTLEIQRTEQGDSAMYLCASSLEAGEYTEAFFGQGTRLTVV.

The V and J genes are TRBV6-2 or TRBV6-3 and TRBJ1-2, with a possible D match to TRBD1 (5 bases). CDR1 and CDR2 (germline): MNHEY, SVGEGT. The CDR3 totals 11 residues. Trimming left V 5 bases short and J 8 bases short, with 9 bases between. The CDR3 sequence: CASSRGGGYTF. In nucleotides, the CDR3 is TGTGCCAGCAGTCGGGGGGGAGGCTACACCTTC.

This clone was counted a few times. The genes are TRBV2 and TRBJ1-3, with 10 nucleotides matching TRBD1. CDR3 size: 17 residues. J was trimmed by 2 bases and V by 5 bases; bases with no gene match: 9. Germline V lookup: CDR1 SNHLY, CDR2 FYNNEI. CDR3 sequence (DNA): TGTGCCAGCAGTCGGGACAGGGGAAGGGGGACTGGAAACACCATATATTTT. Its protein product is CASSRDRGRGTGNTIYF.

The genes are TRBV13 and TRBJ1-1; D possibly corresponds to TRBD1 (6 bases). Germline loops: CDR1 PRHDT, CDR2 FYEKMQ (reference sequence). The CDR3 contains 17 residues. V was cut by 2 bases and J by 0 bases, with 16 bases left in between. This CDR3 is CASSLPEDRVMNTEAFF. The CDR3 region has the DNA TGTGCCAGCAGCTTACCCGAGGACAGAGTAATGAACACTGAAGCTTTCTTT.

The chain's CDR3 is CASSPPTGMNTEAFF. In DNA form, the CDR3 reads TGCGCCAGCAGCCCCCCGACAGGCATGAACACTGAAGCTTTCTTT. The genes are TRBV4-1 and TRBJ1-1, with D possibly TRBD1 on 6 matching bases. The length of the CDR3 is 15 residues. Trimming cost V 4 bases and J 0 bases, with 12 bases left between them. Germline CDR1 is MGHRA and CDR2 is YSYEKL.

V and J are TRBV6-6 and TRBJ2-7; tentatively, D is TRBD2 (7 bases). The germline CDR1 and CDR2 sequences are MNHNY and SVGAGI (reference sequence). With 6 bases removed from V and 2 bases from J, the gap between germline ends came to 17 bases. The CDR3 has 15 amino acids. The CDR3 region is CASSLREGGPYEQYF. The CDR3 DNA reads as TGTGCCAGCAGCCTCAGGGAGGGGGGGCCCTACGAGCAGTACTTC.

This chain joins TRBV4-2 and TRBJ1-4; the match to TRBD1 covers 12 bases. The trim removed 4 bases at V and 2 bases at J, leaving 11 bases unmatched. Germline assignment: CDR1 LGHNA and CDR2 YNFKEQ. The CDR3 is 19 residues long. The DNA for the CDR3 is TGTGCCAGCAGCCGACGGGACAGGGGGCGCGTGGCGACTAATGAAAAACTGTTTTTT. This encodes CASSRRDRGRVATNEKLFF.

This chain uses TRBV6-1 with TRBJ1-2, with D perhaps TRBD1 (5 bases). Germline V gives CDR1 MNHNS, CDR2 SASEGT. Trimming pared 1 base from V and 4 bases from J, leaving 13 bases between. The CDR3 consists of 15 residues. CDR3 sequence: CASSEGSGSLYGYTF. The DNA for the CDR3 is TGTGCCAGCAGTGAAGGGTCAGGGTCCCTCTATGGCTACACCTTC.

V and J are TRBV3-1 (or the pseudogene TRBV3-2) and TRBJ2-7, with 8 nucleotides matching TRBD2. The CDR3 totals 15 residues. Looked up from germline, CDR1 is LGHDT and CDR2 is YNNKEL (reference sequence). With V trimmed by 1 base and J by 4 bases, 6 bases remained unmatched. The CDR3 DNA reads TGTGCCAGCAGCCAAGGCCCGGGGGGGGTATACGAGCAGTACTTC. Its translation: CASSQGPGGVYEQYF.

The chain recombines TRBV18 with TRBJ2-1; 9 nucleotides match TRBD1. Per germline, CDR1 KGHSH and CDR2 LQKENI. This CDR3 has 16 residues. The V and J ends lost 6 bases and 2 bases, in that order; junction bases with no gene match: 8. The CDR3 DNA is TGTGCCAGCTCGCGGGACAGGGAAAGGACCTACAATGAGCAGTTCTTC. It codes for CASSRDRERTYNEQFF.

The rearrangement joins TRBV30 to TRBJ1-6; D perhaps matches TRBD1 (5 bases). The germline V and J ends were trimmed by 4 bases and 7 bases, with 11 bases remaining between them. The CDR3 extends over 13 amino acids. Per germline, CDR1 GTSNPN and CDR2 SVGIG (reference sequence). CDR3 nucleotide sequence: TGTGCCTGGAAGGGAGGGGCCAATTCACCCCTCCACTTT. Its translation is CAWKGGANSPLHF. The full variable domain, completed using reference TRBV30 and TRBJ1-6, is SQTIHQWPATLVQPVGSPLSLECTVEGTSNPNLYWYRQAAGRGLQLLFYSVGIGQISSEVPQNLSASRPQDRQFILSSKKLLLSDSGFYLCAWKGGANSPLHFGNGTRLTVT.